What follows describes a single TCR beta chain. Its antigen is as yet unknown. Roughly 0.45 to 1 ug RNA was reverse transcribed with random hexamers. Amplification of TCR beta CDR3 across 54 Vbeta and 13 Jbeta was performed with immunoSEQ multiplex PCR. Using its own MiXCR run on the immunoSEQ multiplex PCR reads, TCRdb lists one record per CDR3 protein. Among roughly 300,000 distinct CDR3 sequences listed, about 88% were seen once. The sample is drawn from a study of CD8 T cells in Susac syndrome. The CDR3 covers 15 residues. CDR1 is KGHDR, CDR2 SFDVKD, per germline. V lost 4 bases and J 0 bases, leaving 11 bases between the germline ends. From blood CD8+ and CD4+ T cells, the TCR beta chain was sequenced. Purification of the CD8+ and CD4+ T cells relied on negative isolation, and TEMRA cells underwent FACS enrichment. Study-level points and caveats: The study's TCR sequencing and HLA analysis drew on a certain number of individuals. That number was acknowledged as relatively small.

This clonotype was obtained from a human donor with multiple sclerosis. V usage is TRBV24-1 and J usage is TRBJ2-5, with a tentative D call TRBD1 (5 bases). Sequenced: CD8+ T cells from PBMCs. CDR3 sequence reads: CATSDTQEYQETQYF. CDR3 bases: TGTGCCACCAGTGACACACAGGAATACCAAGAGACCCAGTACTTC.